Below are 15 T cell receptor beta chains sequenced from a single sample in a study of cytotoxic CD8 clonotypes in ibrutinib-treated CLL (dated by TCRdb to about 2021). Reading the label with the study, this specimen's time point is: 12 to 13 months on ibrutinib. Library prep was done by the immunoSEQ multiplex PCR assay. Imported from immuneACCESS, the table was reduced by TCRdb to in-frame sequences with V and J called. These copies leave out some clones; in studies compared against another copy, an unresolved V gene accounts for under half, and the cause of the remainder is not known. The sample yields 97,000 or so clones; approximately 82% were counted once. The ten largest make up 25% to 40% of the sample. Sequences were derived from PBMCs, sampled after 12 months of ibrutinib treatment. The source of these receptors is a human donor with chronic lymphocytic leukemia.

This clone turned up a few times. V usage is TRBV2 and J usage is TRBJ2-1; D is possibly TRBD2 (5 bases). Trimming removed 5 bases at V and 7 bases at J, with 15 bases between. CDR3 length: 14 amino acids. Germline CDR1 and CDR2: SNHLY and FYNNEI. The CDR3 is CASSRDWVGNEQFF. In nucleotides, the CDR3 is TGTGCCAGCAGTCGGGATTGGGTCGGGAATGAGCAGTTCTTC. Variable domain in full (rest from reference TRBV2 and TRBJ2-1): EPEVTQTPSHQVTQMGQEVILRCVPISNHLYFYWYRQILGQKVEFLVSFYNNEISEKSEIFDDQFSVERPDGSNFTLKIRSTKLEDSAMYFCASSRDWVGNEQFFGPGTRLTVL.

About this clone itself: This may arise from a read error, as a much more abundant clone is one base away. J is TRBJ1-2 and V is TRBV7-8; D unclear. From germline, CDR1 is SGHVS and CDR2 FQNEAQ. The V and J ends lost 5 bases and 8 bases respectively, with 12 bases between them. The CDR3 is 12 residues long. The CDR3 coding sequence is TGTGCCAGCAGCCAAGATTCAGAAGGCTACACCTTC. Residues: CASSQDSEGYTF.

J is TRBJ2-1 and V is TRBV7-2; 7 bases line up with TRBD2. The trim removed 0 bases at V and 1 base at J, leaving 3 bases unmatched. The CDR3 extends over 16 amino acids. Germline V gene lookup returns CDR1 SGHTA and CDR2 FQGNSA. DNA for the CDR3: TGTGCCAGCAGCTTAGCTGGCGGGGGATCCTACAATGAGCAGTTCTTC. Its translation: CASSLAGGGSYNEQFF.

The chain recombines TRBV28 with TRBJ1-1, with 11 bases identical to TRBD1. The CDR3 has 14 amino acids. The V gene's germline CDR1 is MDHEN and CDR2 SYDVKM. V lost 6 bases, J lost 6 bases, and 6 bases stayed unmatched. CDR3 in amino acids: CASRSGQGVSEAFF. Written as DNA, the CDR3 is TGTGCCAGCAGATCGGGACAGGGGGTGTCTGAAGCTTTCTTT.

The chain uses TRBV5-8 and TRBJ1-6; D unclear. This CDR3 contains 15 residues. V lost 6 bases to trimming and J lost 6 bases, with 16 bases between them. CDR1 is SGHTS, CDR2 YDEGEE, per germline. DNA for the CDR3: TGTGCCAGCACTGAGGGCCAGACTCCTAATTCACCCCTCCACTTT. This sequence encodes CASTEGQTPNSPLHF.

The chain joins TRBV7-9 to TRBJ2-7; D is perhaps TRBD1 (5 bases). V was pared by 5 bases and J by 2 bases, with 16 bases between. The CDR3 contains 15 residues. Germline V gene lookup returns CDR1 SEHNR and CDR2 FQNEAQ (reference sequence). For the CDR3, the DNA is TGTGCCAGCAGCCCTCGACAGACCCTGGCCTACGAGCAGTACTTC. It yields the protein CASSPRQTLAYEQYF.

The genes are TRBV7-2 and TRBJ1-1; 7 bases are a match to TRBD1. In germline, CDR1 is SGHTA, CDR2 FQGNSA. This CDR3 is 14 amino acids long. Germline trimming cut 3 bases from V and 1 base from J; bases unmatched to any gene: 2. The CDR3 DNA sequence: TGTGCCAGCAGCTTCCAGGGGGGGAACACTGAAGCTTTCTTT. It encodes CASSFQGGNTEAFF.

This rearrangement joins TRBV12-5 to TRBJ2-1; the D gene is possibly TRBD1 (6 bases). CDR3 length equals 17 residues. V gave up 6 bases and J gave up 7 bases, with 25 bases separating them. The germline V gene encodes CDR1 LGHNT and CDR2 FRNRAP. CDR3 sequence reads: CASGKSAGARQGNEQFF. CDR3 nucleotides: TGTGCTAGTGGAAAATCTGCAGGGGCCCGGCAAGGGAATGAGCAGTTCTTC.

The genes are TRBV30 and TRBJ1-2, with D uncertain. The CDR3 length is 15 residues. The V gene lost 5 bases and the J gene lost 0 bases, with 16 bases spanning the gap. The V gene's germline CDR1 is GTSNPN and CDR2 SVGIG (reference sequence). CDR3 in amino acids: CAWYSRTATNYGYTF. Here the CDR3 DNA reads TGTGCCTGGTACTCACGGACGGCCACTAACTATGGCTACACCTTC.

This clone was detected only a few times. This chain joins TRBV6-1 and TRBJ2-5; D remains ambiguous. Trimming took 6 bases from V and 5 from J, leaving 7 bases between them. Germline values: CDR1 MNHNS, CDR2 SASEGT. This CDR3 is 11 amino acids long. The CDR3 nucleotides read TGTGCCAGCAGGATGGGGGAGACCCAGTACTTC. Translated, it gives CASRMGETQYF.

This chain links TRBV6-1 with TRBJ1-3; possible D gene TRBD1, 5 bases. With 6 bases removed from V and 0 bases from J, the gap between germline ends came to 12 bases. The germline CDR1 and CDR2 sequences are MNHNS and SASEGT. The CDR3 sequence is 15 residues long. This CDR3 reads CASRQDPYSGNTIYF. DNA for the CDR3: TGTGCCAGCAGACAGGACCCATACTCTGGAAACACCATATATTTT.

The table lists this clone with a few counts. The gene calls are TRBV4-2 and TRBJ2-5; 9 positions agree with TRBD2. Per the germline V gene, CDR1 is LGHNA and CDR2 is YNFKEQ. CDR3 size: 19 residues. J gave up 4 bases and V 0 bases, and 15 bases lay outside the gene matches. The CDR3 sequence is CASSQEPLAGSPRPETQYF. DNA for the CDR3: TGTGCCAGCAGCCAAGAACCCCTAGCGGGGTCCCCCCGACCAGAGACCCAGTACTTC.

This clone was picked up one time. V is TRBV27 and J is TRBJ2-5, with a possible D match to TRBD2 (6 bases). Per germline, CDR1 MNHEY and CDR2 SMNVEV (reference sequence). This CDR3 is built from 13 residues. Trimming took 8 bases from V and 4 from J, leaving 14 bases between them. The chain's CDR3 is CASHPAGGETQYF. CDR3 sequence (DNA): TGTGCCAGCCACCCCGCCGGGGGAGAGACCCAGTACTTC.

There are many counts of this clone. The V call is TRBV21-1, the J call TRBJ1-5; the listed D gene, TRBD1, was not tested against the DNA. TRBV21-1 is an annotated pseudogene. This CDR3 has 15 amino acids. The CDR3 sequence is CASSTGQGRNQPQHF. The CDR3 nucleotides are TGTGCCAGCAGCACGGGACAGGGTCGCAATCAGCCCCAGCATTTT.

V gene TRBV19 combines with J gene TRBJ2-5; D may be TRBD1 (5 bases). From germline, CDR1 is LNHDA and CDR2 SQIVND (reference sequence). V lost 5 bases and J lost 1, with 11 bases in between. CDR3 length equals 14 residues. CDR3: CASSFTRGQETQYF. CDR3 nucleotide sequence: TGTGCCAGTAGTTTTACAAGGGGCCAAGAGACCCAGTACTTC.